At least ten counts were recorded for the clone carrying this T cell receptor (beta chain). What it binds is unknown. Germline assignment: CDR1 GTSNPN and CDR2 SVGIG (reference sequence). J was trimmed by 3 bases and V by 0 bases; bases with no gene match: 14. The length of the CDR3 is 17 residues. Scientists made TCR beta libraries using quantitative 5'-RACE with molecular barcodes. Each CDR3 protein is one row after TCRdb ran MiXCR on the 5' RACE reads. The sample shows about 240,000 distinct CDR3 sequences, around 7.8% of them seen only once. These data originate in a study of CD8 T cells in ankylosing spondylitis. General study points: According to the report, clones linked to the disease were significantly enriched in matched synovial fluid samples taken from ankylosing spondylitis patients. A TCR beta motif of roughly 8 highly homologous variants seemed to mark ankylosing spondylitis blood. Before this, some motif variants had been reported in reactive arthritis synovial fluid and blood.

The sequencing sample was made of blood, either unsorted or a sorted T cell fraction (not recorded which). This TCR derives from a male donor with ankylosing spondylitis or in good health (not recorded which). The chain carries TRBV30 and TRBJ2-7, with 7 positions matching TRBD1. As DNA, the CDR3 is TGTGCCTGGAGTGTATCTGAACCGGGACAGAGACACTACGAGCAGTACTTC. It yields the protein CAWSVSEPGQRHYEQYF.